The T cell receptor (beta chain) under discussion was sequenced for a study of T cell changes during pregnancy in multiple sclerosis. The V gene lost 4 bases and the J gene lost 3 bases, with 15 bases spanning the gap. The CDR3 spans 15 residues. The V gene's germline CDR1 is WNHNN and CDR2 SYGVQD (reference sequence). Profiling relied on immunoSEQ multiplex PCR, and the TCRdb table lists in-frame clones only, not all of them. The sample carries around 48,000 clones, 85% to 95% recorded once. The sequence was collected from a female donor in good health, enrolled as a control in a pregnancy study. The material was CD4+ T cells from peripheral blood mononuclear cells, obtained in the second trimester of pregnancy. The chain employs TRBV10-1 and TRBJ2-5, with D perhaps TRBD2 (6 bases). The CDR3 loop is CASSGVVGGKETQYF. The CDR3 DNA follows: TGCGCCAGCAGTGGGGTGGTCGGGGGAAAAGAGACCCAGTACTTC.